A single sample is the source of the 15 T cell receptor beta chains below, sequenced in a study of post-analysis software for immune sequencing data (dated by TCRdb to 2014 to 2015). General findings and caveats noted by the study authors: Significantly higher frequencies in patients than in controls were found for several TRBV segments, including TRBV5-6, TRBV5-1 and TRBV20-1.

Library method: PCR. The sample was run on an Illumina HiSeq 2500. To reduce PCR and sequencing biases, unique molecular identifiers were built into the TCR beta cDNA libraries. The raw public data were reprocessed by TCRdb itself: fastp quality trimming at Q25, MiXCR clonotype calling, in-frame beta chains only. Entries that share a CDR3 protein sequence are merged under the most common genes and DNA. This sample is represented by hundreds of thousands of distinct CDR3 sequences; about 40% of them were singletons. About 7.6% of the sample lies in the top ten. No cognate antigen is known for these TCRs. The material sequenced was blood. Source of these receptors: a girl aged 2 to 10 with multiple sclerosis.

The chain carries TRBV6-5 and TRBJ2-1; TRBD2 aligns across 8 bases. The V segment lost 2 bases and the J segment 5 bases; nucleotides outside the gene matches: 11. The CDR3 is 17 amino acids. In germline, CDR1 is MNHEY, CDR2 SVGAGI. The CDR3 DNA follows: TGTGCCAGCAGTTACGCCGTTGGTAGCGGGGCAAACAATGAGCAGTTCTTC. This sequence encodes CASSYAVGSGANNEQFF.

The CDR3 reads CASSPWGGLNTEAFF. As DNA, the CDR3 is TGTGCCAGCAGCCCATGGGGTGGGTTGAACACTGAAGCTTTCTTT. The chain uses TRBV7-2 and TRBJ1-1; no firm D call. Germline V gene lookup returns CDR1 SGHTA and CDR2 FQGNSA. Trimming pared 5 bases from V and 0 bases from J, leaving 13 bases between. The CDR3 contains 15 residues.

The chain's CDR3 is CATSDGQGPNQPQHF. The CDR3 DNA reads as TGTGCCACCAGTGATGGACAGGGGCCCAATCAGCCCCAGCATTTT. The chain employs TRBV24-1 and TRBJ1-5; 9 nucleotides align to TRBD1. V lost 3 bases and J lost 3; bases outside the gene matches: 2. This CDR3 is built from 15 residues. The germline CDR1 and CDR2 sequences are KGHDR and SFDVKD.

This chain joins TRBV25-1 and TRBJ2-5, with D tentatively TRBD1 (6 bases). The CDR3 consists of 14 residues. The V end was cut by 4 bases, the J end by 3 bases, with 12 bases between. Germline CDR1 MGHDK, CDR2 SYGVNS. The CDR3 coding sequence is TGTGCCAGCAGTGGCGGACAGAGAAAAGAGACCCAGTACTTC. It encodes CASSGGQRKETQYF.

The chain links TRBV5-1 to TRBJ2-7; 7 positions match TRBD2. V lost 2 bases to trimming and J lost 3 bases; unmatched junction nucleotides: 8. The CDR3 has 15 amino acids. The germline V gene has CDR1 SGHRS and CDR2 YFSETQ. CDR3 bases: TGCGCCAGCAGCTTCCTCGACACGGGGGGCTACGAGCAGTACTTC. Translation gives CASSFLDTGGYEQYF.

This clonotype was seen a few times. The chain has TRBV19 and TRBJ1-4; D perhaps matches TRBD1 (5 bases). Germline CDR1 is LNHDA and CDR2 is SQIVND (reference sequence). V was trimmed by 3 bases and J by 7 bases, leaving 15 bases between them. CDR3 length: 15 amino acids. CDR3 DNA: TGTGCCAGTAGTATGTCGGGCCAGGGAAGTGAAAAACTGTTTTTT. It translates to CASSMSGQGSEKLFF.

The rearrangement links TRBV4-1 to TRBJ1-5, with unresolved D. V dropped 0 bases and J dropped 1 base, with 7 bases sitting between them. The CDR3 is 15 amino acids. Germline CDR1 MGHRA, CDR2 YSYEKL. The CDR3 region has the DNA TGCGCCAGCAGCCAAGACCGCGGCAGCAATCAGCCCCAGCATTTT. This gives the protein CASSQDRGSNQPQHF.

The rearrangement joins TRBV14 to TRBJ1-4; D is perhaps TRBD1 (5 bases). V was pared by 0 bases and J by 6 bases, with 20 bases between. This CDR3 is 18 amino acids long. Per the germline V gene, CDR1 is SGHDN and CDR2 is FVKESK. The CDR3 spells CASSQDRQSGQGDEKLFF. The CDR3 DNA follows: TGTGCCAGCAGCCAAGATCGGCAGTCAGGCCAAGGGGATGAAAAACTGTTTTTT.

This rearrangement joins TRBV12-3 or TRBV12-4 to TRBJ2-4; maybe TRBD1 (6 bases). V was trimmed by 6 bases and J by 2 bases, leaving 11 bases between them. The CDR3 spans 14 residues. The CDR3 loop reads CASSSTGSKNIQYF. For the CDR3, the DNA is TGTGCCAGCAGCTCTACAGGGTCCAAAAACATTCAGTACTTC.

The gene calls are TRBV29-1 and TRBJ2-3; no reliable D call. CDR3 length: 12 amino acids. Trimming cost V 6 bases and J 1 base, with 8 bases left between them. The V gene's germline CDR1 is SQVTM and CDR2 ANQGSEA. CDR3 region: CSVDPGTDTQYF. CDR3 bases: TGCAGCGTCGACCCTGGCACAGATACGCAGTATTTT.

The chain carries TRBV11-2 and TRBJ2-1; 12 bases are shared with TRBD2. Germline V gene data show CDR1 as SGHAT and CDR2 as FQNNGV. V was pared by 6 bases and J by 0 bases, with 3 bases of the junction left unmatched. The CDR3 is 16 residues long. This CDR3 is CASRPLAGGSYNEQFF. The CDR3 DNA reads as TGTGCCAGCAGACCACTAGCGGGAGGCTCCTACAATGAGCAGTTCTTC.

This chain uses TRBV6-2 or TRBV6-3 with TRBJ2-7; TRBD1 aligns across 7 bases. V shed 4 bases and J 5 bases; nucleotides not matched to a gene: 5. The germline V gene has CDR1 MNHEY and CDR2 SVGEGT. The CDR3 has 13 residues. The CDR3 spells CASSLTGTHEQYF. DNA of the CDR3: TGTGCCAGCAGTTTGACAGGGACCCACGAGCAGTACTTC.

This chain joins TRBV20-1 and TRBJ1-2, with a weak D call TRBD1 (5 bases). Germline CDR1 DFQATT, CDR2 SNEGSKA (reference sequence). V was cut by 5 bases and J by 9 bases, with 16 bases left in between. The CDR3 is 12 residues long. In nucleotides, the CDR3 is TGCAGTGCTTCGGGGGAAGGGAGGAGCTACACCTTC. Translated, it gives CSASGEGRSYTF.

This clonotype occurred a few times. The chain links TRBV3-1 to TRBJ1-1, with no clear D. Germline lookup yields CDR1 LGHDT and CDR2 YNNKEL (reference sequence). This CDR3 comprises 15 residues. V was cut by 0 bases and J by 10 bases, with 18 bases left in between. The CDR3 sequence is CASSQDFGLRWAAFF. The CDR3 bases are TGTGCCAGCAGCCAAGACTTCGGACTCCGGTGGGCAGCTTTCTTT.

This clonotype has only one observation. This rearrangement joins TRBV29-1 to TRBJ2-2; weak D call: TRBD1 (6 bases). This CDR3 contains 12 residues. Germline CDR1 is SQVTM and CDR2 is ANQGSEA. Trimming cost V 7 bases and J 4 bases, with 10 bases left between them. CDR3 sequence (DNA): TGCAGCGCCGACAGGAGCACCGGGGAGCTGTTTTTT. Amino acid sequence: CSADRSTGELFF.